This T cell receptor (beta chain) came from a study of regulatory T cells in long-lasting Graves disease. Across the study: The term persistent Graves' disease signified upward of 5 years on antithyroid drugs with positive TSH receptor antibodies. Overall study results and limits: Persistent Graves' patients had lower TCR diversity than newly diagnosed ones.

This clonotype was counted only a few times. The antigen is not known. The germline V gene has CDR1 MNHNS and CDR2 SASEGT. The CDR3 consists of 14 residues. The V gene end was trimmed by 6 bases and the J gene end by 1 base; junction bases not matched to a gene: 4. The TCR beta library used iRepertoire HTBI primers with Arm-PCR amplification of CDR3. In the authors' workflow: Throughout the samples, researchers identified roughly 57 TRBV and 12 to 15 TRBJ segments. TCRdb re-called the multiplex PCR reads with MiXCR, one entry per CDR3 protein. What appears here as the V and J calls and clone size reflects TCRdb's work, not the paper's. The sample consists of 600,000 to 800,000 distinct CDR3 sequences, around 30% of them appearing once. Time point denoted: persistent/refractory GD, antithyroid drugs over 5 years with positive TRAb. Construction of the TCR library relied on RNA isolated from PBMCs. EDTA tubes held roughly 8.1 milliliters of peripheral blood from each patient.

This chain uses TRBV6-1 with TRBJ1-1; 8 bases are shared with TRBD1. The clonotype originates from a female donor with Graves disease. The sequencing here drew on peripheral blood mononuclear cells (PBMCs), taken when the disease was refractory, from a patient treated with antithyroid drugs. CDR3 coding DNA: TGTGCCAGCAGGCTCGGACAGGGGAACACTGAAGCTTTCTTT. It translates to CASRLGQGNTEAFF.